Listed here are 13 T cell receptor beta chains from one sample, sequenced in a study of vaccination and CD4 T cells after COVID-19. Which antigens these TCRs recognize remains unknown. The treatment is: roughly nine-day PBMC culture with coronavirus spike peptide pools or control peptides (ViraFEST assay). With the Oncomine TCR Beta short-read assay, DNA from cultured CD4+ T cells was sequenced. TCRdb ran MiXCR on the PCR reads and lists one entry per CDR3 protein. The sample shows 9,700 or so distinct CDR3 sequences, roughly 70% of them seen only once. Sequencing was performed on CD4+ T cells from blood, cultured in vitro. These receptors were obtained from a human donor who had recovered from COVID-19.

The V call is TRBV18, the J call TRBJ2-7; perhaps TRBD2 as D (5 bases). The germline gives CDR1 KGHSH, CDR2 LQKENI. The CDR3 is 14 residues long. V lost 3 bases and J 4 bases, leaving 13 bases between the germline ends. Here the CDR3 DNA reads TGTGCCAGCTCACCTCCCGGACTCGGTTACGAGCAGTACTTC. Its protein product is CASSPPGLGYEQYF.

The V gene is TRBV12-3 or TRBV12-4, the J gene TRBJ2-3; either TRBD1 or TRBD2 may supply D (5 bases each). This CDR3 region has 13 residues. V was trimmed by 3 bases and J by 3 bases, leaving 7 bases between them. CDR3 residues: CASSFGATDTQYF. The CDR3 nucleotides are TGTGCCAGCAGTTTCGGGGCGACAGATACGCAGTATTTT.

This rearrangement joins TRBV28 to TRBJ2-3; maybe TRBD2 (6 bases). The CDR3 is 13 amino acids. Germline V gene data show CDR1 as MDHEN and CDR2 as SYDVKM. The germline V and J ends were trimmed by 4 bases and 6 bases, with 11 bases remaining between them. This CDR3 is CASSWTGRDTQYF. CDR3 sequence (DNA): TGTGCCAGCAGTTGGACGGGGAGGGATACGCAGTATTTT.

The V call is TRBV19, the J call TRBJ1-5; 8 bases map to TRBD1. Per the germline V gene, CDR1 is LNHDA and CDR2 is SQIVND (reference sequence). V gave up 5 bases and J gave up 2 bases; unmatched junction bases: 5. The CDR3 has 15 amino acids. The CDR3 region has the DNA TGTGCCAGTAGTGGCAGGGGGCCCGGCAATCAGCCCCAGCATTTT. This translates into CASSGRGPGNQPQHF.

The chain has TRBV14 and TRBJ1-2; D is unresolved. Between the trimmed V and J ends, which lost 5 bases and 4 bases, there was a span of 14 bases. Germline lookup yields CDR1 SGHDN and CDR2 FVKESK. The CDR3 loop spans 14 amino acids. The CDR3 DNA is TGTGCCAGCAGCACCAATCCGGGTCCCTATGGCTACACCTTC. This gives the protein CASSTNPGPYGYTF.

In its sample, this clonotype ranks as medium-sized. The chain has TRBV30 and TRBJ1-1, with TRBD1 identical over 7 bases. Germline V gene data show CDR1 as GTSNPN and CDR2 as SVGIG (reference sequence). The J segment lost 2 bases and the V segment lost 2 bases, leaving 2 bases of the junction unmatched. CDR3 length: 13 amino acids. Written as DNA, the CDR3 is TGTGCCTGGAGTCGGGACAGTAACACTGAAGCTTTCTTT. Its translation: CAWSRDSNTEAFF.

The chain uses TRBV6-2 or TRBV6-3 and TRBJ2-5; the D gene is possibly TRBD2 (6 bases). Germline V gene sequence: CDR1 MNHEY, CDR2 SVGEGT. CDR3 size: 15 residues. Trimming removed 2 bases at V and 2 bases at J, with 12 bases between. CDR3 DNA: TGTGCCAGCAGTTACGGGGGGACTCGGCAAGAGACCCAGTACTTC. This sequence encodes CASSYGGTRQETQYF.

The chain uses TRBV20-1 and TRBJ1-2, with 7 positions matching TRBD1. The CDR3 consists of 13 residues. With 3 bases clipped from V and 3 bases from J, the junction kept 4 bases outside the gene matches. From germline, CDR1 is DFQATT and CDR2 SNEGSKA (reference sequence). The CDR3 is CSASRTGDYGYTF. The DNA for the CDR3 is TGCAGTGCTAGTAGGACAGGAGACTATGGCTACACCTTC.

The chain joins TRBV6-1 to TRBJ1-5; TRBD1 aligns across 9 bases. The CDR3 sequence is 17 residues long. With 6 bases clipped from V and 2 bases from J, the junction kept 11 bases outside the gene matches. In germline, CDR1 is MNHNS, CDR2 SASEGT. The CDR3 DNA follows: TGTGCCAGCAGCTATCTTGGACAGGGGATGGGCAATCAGCCCCAGCATTTT. Translated, it gives CASSYLGQGMGNQPQHF.

The CDR3 region is CSVNRGQGMWAFF. The CDR3 DNA reads as TGCAGTGTGAATCGAGGACAGGGTATGTGGGCTTTCTTT. This chain joins TRBV20-1 and TRBJ1-1, with 8 bases identical to TRBD1. CDR1 and CDR2 from the germline V gene are DFQATT and SNEGSKA (reference sequence). The CDR3 is made up of 13 amino acids. The trim removed 7 bases at V and 11 bases at J, leaving 15 bases unmatched.

The rearrangement links TRBV20-1 to TRBJ2-3, with TRBD2 identical over 15 bases. Unmatched junction bases numbered 5, after V lost 3 bases and J lost 4 bases. This CDR3 is 16 amino acids long. Germline CDR1 and CDR2: DFQATT and SNEGSKA (reference sequence). This CDR3 reads CSASPGLAGGADTQYF. The CDR3 nucleotides read TGCAGTGCTAGTCCCGGACTAGCGGGGGGGGCAGATACGCAGTATTTT.

The chain is built from TRBV5-5 and TRBJ1-2, with 12 bases fitting TRBD1. V shed 4 bases and J 3 bases; nucleotides not matched to a gene: 10. There are 17 residues in the CDR3. Germline values: CDR1 SGHKS, CDR2 YYEKEE (reference sequence). The DNA of the CDR3 is TGTGCCAGCAGCCCGAGGGGACAGGGGGCTTCTCACTATGGCTACACCTTC. Amino acid sequence: CASSPRGQGASHYGYTF.

The chain is built from TRBV27 and TRBJ1-5, with D possibly TRBD1 on 5 matching bases. Trimming pared 0 bases from V and 6 bases from J, leaving 6 bases between. CDR3 length: 13 residues. Germline CDR1 reads MNHEY; CDR2 reads SMNVEV (reference sequence). The DNA of the CDR3 is TGTGCCAGCAGTTTATCGGGGGGTCAGCCCCAGCATTTT. Translated: CASSLSGGQPQHF.